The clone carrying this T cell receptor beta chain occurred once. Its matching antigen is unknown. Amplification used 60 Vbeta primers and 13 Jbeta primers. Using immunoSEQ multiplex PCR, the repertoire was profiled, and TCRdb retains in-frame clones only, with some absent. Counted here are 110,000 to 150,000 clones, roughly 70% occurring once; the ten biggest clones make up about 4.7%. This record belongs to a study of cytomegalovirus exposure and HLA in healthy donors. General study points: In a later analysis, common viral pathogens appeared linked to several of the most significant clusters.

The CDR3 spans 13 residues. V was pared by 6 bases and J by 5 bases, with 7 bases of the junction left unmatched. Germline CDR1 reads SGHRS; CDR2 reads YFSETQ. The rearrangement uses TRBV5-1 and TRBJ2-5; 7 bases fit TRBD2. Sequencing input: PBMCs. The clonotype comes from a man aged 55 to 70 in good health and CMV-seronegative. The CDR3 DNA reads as TGCGCCAGCAAGCGGGGCGCGGGTGAGACCCAGTACTTC. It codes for CASKRGAGETQYF.